Listed here are 3 T cell receptor beta chains from one sample, sequenced in a study of CD8+CD57+ T cells in acquired aplastic anemia. The study profiled TCR beta VDJ and CDR3 using genomic DNA as template. TCRdb re-analysed the reads in MiXCR, keeping a single row per CDR3 protein. The profile shows 310,000 or so distinct CDR3 sequences, under 60% of them singletons. Sequencing involved patients with CD8+CD57+ cell expansion previously shown by flow cytometry. The sample taken for sequencing was sorted CD4+, CD8+, or CD8+CD57+ T cells (not recorded which) from PBMCs. The receptor source for this set is a human donor with aplastic anemia.

V gene TRBV11-2 combines with J gene TRBJ2-7; D is uncertain. Germline lookup yields CDR1 SGHAT and CDR2 FQNNGV. The V end lost 1 base, the J end lost 5 bases, and 12 bases lay between the germline ends. The CDR3 contains 14 residues. In DNA, the CDR3 is TGTGCCAGCAGCTTAGGGGGATTACTCCACGAGCAGTACTTC. Its translation is CASSLGGLLHEQYF.

The rearrangement links TRBV5-4 to TRBJ2-2, with D unclear. Germline CDR1 and CDR2: SGHNT and YYREEE (reference sequence). Trimming left V 2 bases short and J 8 bases short, with 7 bases between. The CDR3 runs to 12 residues. The CDR3, as DNA: TGTGCCAGCAGCTTAGCGTTAGGGGAGCTGTTTTTT. Its translation is CASSLALGELFF.

The chain recombines TRBV11-2 with TRBJ1-1; 8 nucleotides agree with TRBD1. This CDR3 is 15 amino acids long. The junction had 4 bases not matched to a gene; V was cut back by 3 bases and J by 1 base. The germline V gene has CDR1 SGHAT and CDR2 FQNNGV. The CDR3 loop reads CASSFMGQENTEAFF. The CDR3 DNA is TGTGCCAGCAGCTTTATGGGACAGGAGAACACTGAAGCTTTCTTT.